The 30 T cell receptor beta chains below come from one sample, sequenced in a study of cytomegalovirus exposure and HLA in healthy donors. It was with 60 Vbeta and 13 Jbeta primers that the PCR ran. Method: immunoSEQ multiplex PCR; TCRdb's copy keeps in-frame clones and lacks some. The sample lists around 120,000 clones, more than 70% seen once, with nearly 9.5% in the top ten. Material for sequencing was PBMCs. The source of these receptors is a woman between 50 and 59 years old in good health and CMV-seropositive.

The rearrangement uses TRBV7-9 and TRBJ1-4, with a weak D call TRBD1 (6 bases). The CDR3 runs to 15 residues. Germline V CDR1 and CDR2: SEHNR, FQNEAQ (reference sequence). V was cut by 5 bases and J by 2 bases, with 12 bases left in between. The CDR3 spells CASSPQGGTNEKLFF. The CDR3 nucleotides read TGTGCCAGCAGCCCACAGGGTGGTACTAATGAAAAACTGTTTTTT.

A single count supports this clone. This sequence joins TRBV7-3 and TRBJ2-6; D possibly corresponds to TRBD2 (6 bases). The V gene's germline CDR1 is SGHTA and CDR2 FQGTGA. Trimming left V 5 bases short and J 2 bases short, with 13 bases between. The CDR3 contains 16 residues. CDR3 in amino acids: CASSLGAGPGANVLTF. The CDR3 nucleotides read TGTGCCAGCAGCCTAGGGGCGGGGCCTGGGGCCAACGTCCTGACTTTC. Together with reference TRBV7-3 and TRBJ2-6, the CDR3 gives the full variable domain: GAGVSQTPSNKVTEKGKYVELRCDPISGHTALYWYRQSLGQGPEFLIYFQGTGAADDSGLPNDRFFAVRPEGSVSTLKIQRTERGDSAVYLCASSLGAGPGANVLTFGAGSRLTVL.

The gene calls are TRBV5-1 and TRBJ2-5, with D unclear. The germline CDR1 and CDR2 sequences are SGHRS and YFSETQ. CDR3 length equals 14 residues. The germline V and J ends were trimmed by 0 bases and 0 bases, with 6 bases remaining between them. CDR3 coding DNA: TGCGCCAGCAGCTTGGAGCGAAACCAAGAGACCCAGTACTTC. It codes for CASSLERNQETQYF. The full variable domain, with the rest looked up from reference TRBV5-1 and TRBJ2-5, is KAGVTQTPRYLIKTRGQQVTLSCSPISGHRSVSWYQQTPGQGLQFLFEYFSETQRNKGNFPGRFSGRQFSNSRSEMNVSTLELGDSALYLCASSLERNQETQYFGPGTRLLVL.

This chain links TRBV10-3 with TRBJ2-7; no definite D call. Trimming shortened V by 0 bases and J by 3 bases, and 9 bases separated the two germline ends. The CDR3 is made up of 14 amino acids. The V gene's germline CDR1 is ENHRY and CDR2 SYGVKD. The CDR3 here is CAISESQNVYEQYF. CDR3 nucleotide sequence: TGTGCCATCAGTGAGTCGCAGAATGTCTACGAGCAGTACTTC.

The chain joins TRBV4-1 to TRBJ2-1; 11 bases align to TRBD1. The V gene's germline CDR1 is MGHRA and CDR2 YSYEKL. The trim removed 3 bases at V and 6 bases at J, leaving 4 bases unmatched. The CDR3 has 15 residues. The CDR3 DNA follows: TGCGCCAGCAGCCAGGCCGGGACAGGGGGCAATGAGCAGTTCTTC. Protein: CASSQAGTGGNEQFF.

The chain combines TRBV6-5 with TRBJ2-7; D gene ambiguous. In germline, CDR1 is MNHEY, CDR2 SVGAGI. This CDR3 has 10 residues. The V gene lost 10 bases and the J gene lost 6 bases, with 10 bases spanning the gap. DNA for the CDR3: TGTGCCACCGAGGATACCGAGCAGTACTTC. It codes for CATEDTEQYF.

The chain carries TRBV4-3 and TRBJ1-1, with 8 bases identical to TRBD1. The germline V gene has CDR1 LGHNA and CDR2 YSLEER. The CDR3 sequence is 14 residues long. With V trimmed by 2 bases and J by 5 bases, 4 bases remained unmatched. DNA of the CDR3: TGCGCCAGCAGCCAACCGGACAGGGTAACTGAAGCTTTCTTT. Protein sequence: CASSQPDRVTEAFF.

The rearrangement links TRBV18 to TRBJ2-3; D is undetermined. The CDR3 extends over 15 amino acids. Between the trimmed V and J ends, which lost 0 bases and 2 bases, there was a span of 9 bases. CDR1 and CDR2 from the germline V gene are KGHSH and LQKENI. Here the CDR3 DNA reads TGTGCCAGCTCACCACCTACACGTTTCACAGATACGCAGTATTTT. Translated: CASSPPTRFTDTQYF.

The gene calls are TRBV10-3 and TRBJ2-7; weak D call: TRBD1 (6 bases). Germline assignment: CDR1 ENHRY and CDR2 SYGVKD. The CDR3 length is 12 residues. V lost 8 bases, J lost 0 bases, and 8 bases lay in between. The CDR3, as DNA: TGTGCCATCCAGACAGGCTCCTACGAGCAGTACTTC. Translating gives CAIQTGSYEQYF.

This clone was seen more than once but under ten times. The chain combines TRBV6-1 with TRBJ1-1; D uncertain. CDR1 and CDR2 (germline): MNHNS, SASEGT. The CDR3 sequence is 13 residues long. V was cut by 0 bases and J by 3 bases, with 5 bases left in between. This chain's CDR3 is CASSEALYTEAFF. CDR3 DNA: TGTGCCAGCAGTGAAGCGCTATACACTGAAGCTTTCTTT.

The chain employs TRBV27 and TRBJ2-2, with D possibly TRBD1 on 6 matching bases. Germline CDR1 is MNHEY and CDR2 is SMNVEV (reference sequence). The CDR3 has 14 amino acids. V was trimmed by 4 bases and J by 5 bases, leaving 11 bases between them. The DNA for the CDR3 is TGTGCCAGCAGTTGGGGCAGGGGAACCGGGGAGCTGTTTTTT. Amino acid sequence: CASSWGRGTGELFF.

Notes on this clone: The CDR3 does not end in the conserved phenylalanine or tryptophan, so this is likely a read error. The V and J genes are TRBV30 and TRBJ1-2; no reliable D call. V was shortened by 0 bases and J by 7 bases, with 18 bases between the two germline ends. The germline V gene encodes CDR1 GTSNPN and CDR2 SVGIG (reference sequence). The CDR3 totals 15 residues. The CDR3 here is CAWSVGRGFSVGYTL. The CDR3 DNA reads as TGTGCCTGGAGTGTAGGACGGGGATTCTCGGTTGGCTACACCCTC.

The count of this clone is one. The rearrangement joins TRBV15 to TRBJ1-1; 7 bases match TRBD1. The CDR3 has 18 amino acids. The J segment lost 5 bases and the V segment lost 2 bases, leaving 17 bases of the junction unmatched. From germline, CDR1 is LNHNV and CDR2 YYDKDF (reference sequence). CDR3 nucleotides: TGTGCCACCAGCAGACTTTTACCTCAGACAGGGCGTTGGACTGAAGCTTTCTTT. This sequence encodes CATSRLLPQTGRWTEAFF.

This clone showed up just once. The chain joins TRBV15 to TRBJ1-1, with 7 bases that match TRBD1. Trimming took 2 bases from V and 5 from J; bases not matched to a gene: 14. The germline V gene encodes CDR1 LNHNV and CDR2 YYDKDF (reference sequence). This CDR3 region has 17 residues. The CDR3 spells CATSRLGTARVRTEAFF. CDR3 bases: TGTGCCACCAGCAGACTTGGGACAGCCCGAGTGAGGACTGAAGCTTTCTTT.

The chain joins TRBV27 to TRBJ2-7; 9 nucleotides match TRBD1. Germline CDR1 reads MNHEY; CDR2 reads SMNVEV (reference sequence). The ends lost 6 bases at V and 6 bases at J; junction bases unmatched: 3. The CDR3 covers 12 residues. The CDR3 sequence: CASRQGAGEQYF. CDR3 in DNA: TGTGCCAGCAGACAGGGGGCTGGCGAGCAGTACTTC.

The V call is TRBV11-3, the J call TRBJ1-1, with D possibly being TRBD1 (6 bases). The V and J ends lost 4 bases and 4 bases respectively, with 13 bases between them. Germline assignment: CDR1 SGHNT and CDR2 YENEEA. This CDR3 has 14 residues. CDR3 in DNA: TGTGCCAGCAGCTCACAGGGTCAGGGCACTGAAGCTTTCTTT. This translates into CASSSQGQGTEAFF. The variable domain in full, with the rest retrieved from reference TRBV11-3 and TRBJ1-1, is EAGVVQSPRYKIIEKKQPVAFWCNPISGHNTLYWYLQNLGQGPELLIRYENEEAVDDSQLPKDRFSAERLKGVDSTLKIQPAELGDSAVYLCASSSQGQGTEAFFGQGTRLTVV.

This clone has just a few counts. The chain links TRBV11-2 to TRBJ1-5; TRBD1 is a possible D gene (6 bases). Trimming left V 5 bases short and J 5 bases short, with 16 bases between. The CDR3 length is 15 residues. Germline loops: CDR1 SGHAT, CDR2 FQNNGV. In nucleotides, the CDR3 is TGTGCCAGCAGCCCCCTCGGGGGGGCTGATCAGCCCCAGCATTTT. Translation gives CASSPLGGADQPQHF.

The rearrangement uses TRBV9 and TRBJ2-1, with 10 bases matching TRBD2. Germline V gives CDR1 SGDLS, CDR2 YYNGEE. J was trimmed by 4 bases and V by 3 bases; bases with no gene match: 4. CDR3 length: 15 amino acids. The DNA of the CDR3 is TGTGCCAGCAGCGACACTAGCGGGGCATACAATGAGCAGTTCTTC. It encodes CASSDTSGAYNEQFF.

This clone showed up just once. This rearrangement joins TRBV19 to TRBJ1-6; a possible D gene is TRBD1 (6 bases). CDR3 length: 14 residues. Germline lookup yields CDR1 LNHDA and CDR2 SQIVND (reference sequence). Between the trimmed V and J ends, which lost 3 bases and 10 bases, there was a span of 13 bases. In DNA form, the CDR3 reads TGTGCCAGTAGTATGCTACAGGGCGAATCACCCCTCCACTTT. Protein: CASSMLQGESPLHF.

V is TRBV11-2 and J is TRBJ1-1; tentative D call: TRBD1 (6 bases). Between the trimmed V and J ends, which lost 4 bases and 4 bases, there was a span of 16 bases. The CDR3 spans 15 residues. The germline gives CDR1 SGHAT, CDR2 FQNNGV. This CDR3 reads CASSSRTDGGTEAFF. For the CDR3, the DNA is TGTGCCAGCAGCTCCCGGACAGATGGGGGCACTGAAGCTTTCTTT.

This clone was detected only a few times. The chain joins TRBV29-1 to TRBJ2-1, with D perhaps matching TRBD2 (6 bases). Germline V gene data show CDR1 as SQVTM and CDR2 as ANQGSEA. This CDR3 has 12 amino acids. This chain's CDR3 is CSSGWWDNEQFF. Here the CDR3 DNA reads TGCTCCAGCGGGTGGTGGGACAATGAGCAGTTCTTC.

This chain links TRBV5-1 with TRBJ2-7; 7 bases are a match to TRBD1. The CDR3 consists of 14 residues. Germline trimming cut 4 bases from V and 0 bases from J; bases unmatched to any gene: 4. The germline gives CDR1 SGHRS, CDR2 YFSETQ. The CDR3 region has the DNA TGCGCCAGCAGCATACAGGGGTCCTCCTACGAGCAGTACTTC. Translated: CASSIQGSSYEQYF.

The V call is TRBV7-2, the J call TRBJ2-1; the match to TRBD2 covers 10 bases. Losses at the gene ends were 7 bases for V and 3 bases for J; bases not matched to a gene: 6. This CDR3 is 15 amino acids long. The germline V gene has CDR1 SGHTA and CDR2 FQGNSA. The CDR3 sequence: CASTPGTSDYNEQFF. The CDR3 DNA follows: TGTGCCAGCACCCCCGGGACTAGCGACTACAATGAGCAGTTCTTC.

The chain employs TRBV30 and TRBJ1-3; D is ambiguous. V lost 1 base and J 7 bases, leaving 14 bases between the germline ends. The CDR3 runs 14 residues. CDR1 is GTSNPN and CDR2 is SVGIG in the germline V gene (reference sequence). The CDR3 loop reads CAWSGTRGRNTIYF. The CDR3 coding sequence is TGTGCCTGGAGTGGCACCCGGGGAAGGAACACCATATATTTT.

This clone came up once. The chain joins TRBV7-8 to TRBJ2-5; 13 positions agree with TRBD2. V lost 5 bases and J lost 4; bases outside the gene matches: 7. Germline V gene sequence: CDR1 SGHVS, CDR2 FQNEAQ. The CDR3 extends over 16 amino acids. The DNA of the CDR3 is TGTGCCAGCAGCCCCCGGACTAGCGGGAGTGTAGAGACCCAGTACTTC. It encodes CASSPRTSGSVETQYF.

The chain links TRBV28 to TRBJ1-5; D gene uncertain. Per germline, CDR1 MDHEN and CDR2 SYDVKM. This CDR3 region has 16 residues. V lost 4 bases and J lost 5, with 18 bases in between. This chain's CDR3 is CASSSSGGSRHQPQHF. In nucleotides, the CDR3 is TGTGCCAGCAGTTCATCGGGAGGCTCTCGACATCAGCCCCAGCATTTT.

Note on this clone: Sequence at one end of the junction differs from germline and may be a read error. This sequence joins TRBV7-9 and TRBJ2-1, with 8 bases fitting TRBD2. Germline loops: CDR1 SEHNR, CDR2 FQNEAQ (reference sequence). The CDR3 is 15 amino acids. The CDR3, as DNA: TGTTCCAGCAGCCCAACCGGGACTAGTCTTGGTGAGCAGTTCTTC. Translating gives CSSSPTGTSLGEQFF.

The chain has TRBV28 and TRBJ2-7; no reliable D call. Between the trimmed V and J ends, which lost 8 bases and 5 bases, there was a span of 7 bases. The CDR3 loop spans 10 amino acids. Germline lookup yields CDR1 MDHEN and CDR2 SYDVKM. CDR3 sequence: CASAGDEQYF. CDR3 nucleotides: TGTGCCAGCGCAGGCGACGAGCAGTACTTC.

The chain is built from TRBV11-2 and TRBJ2-4, with D perhaps matching TRBD2 (6 bases). V was clipped by 3 bases and J by 0 bases, with 9 bases between them. Germline V gene sequence: CDR1 SGHAT, CDR2 FQNNGV. This CDR3 has 15 amino acids. The CDR3 loop is CASSFDGGAKNIQYF. The CDR3 DNA reads TGTGCCAGCAGCTTCGACGGGGGAGCCAAAAACATTCAGTACTTC.

This chain joins TRBV4-1 and TRBJ1-2, with 9 bases lining up with TRBD1. There are 16 residues in the CDR3. Trimming removed 1 base from V and 5 bases from J; junction bases left unmatched: 8. The germline gives CDR1 MGHRA, CDR2 YSYEKL. CDR3 coding DNA: TGCGCCAGCAGCCAAGTTAAGGGGACAGGGATTTATGGCTACACCTTC. Protein: CASSQVKGTGIYGYTF.